The 32 T cell receptor beta chains reported below all come from one sample, sequenced in a study of T-cell reconstitution after alpha-beta-depleted transplantation in children. Unique molecular identifiers tagged the TCRbeta library. TCRdb reprocessed the PCR reads via MiXCR and lists one record per CDR3 protein. This table has approximately 30,000 distinct CDR3 sequences, 5.5% to 7.5% appearing once. The sample was PBMCs, mostly from graft donor cells, taken 180 days after TCRalphabeta/CD19-depleted stem cell transplant. The receptor source for this set is a male patient under 18 who had a stem cell transplant for acute myeloid leukemia, so the T cells may come from the graft donor.

This clonotype came up many times. The V call is TRBV6-1, the J call TRBJ1-5, with TRBD1 matching 11 bases. The CDR3 consists of 15 residues. CDR1 and CDR2 from the germline V gene are MNHNS and SASEGT. The V segment lost 4 bases and the J segment 5 bases; nucleotides outside the gene matches: 4. The chain's CDR3 is CASSGGQGEDQPQHF. In nucleotides, the CDR3 is TGTGCCAGCAGTGGGGGACAGGGGGAGGATCAGCCCCAGCATTTT.

This clonotype has ten or more counts. The rearrangement joins TRBV20-1 to TRBJ2-7, with unresolved D. Per the germline V gene, CDR1 is DFQATT and CDR2 is SNEGSKA (reference sequence). V lost 1 base and J 0 bases, leaving 4 bases between the germline ends. This CDR3 comprises 12 residues. CDR3 region: CSARGSSYEQYV. Written as DNA, the CDR3 is TGCAGTGCTAGAGGGAGCTCCTACGAGCAGTACGTC.

This clonotype was seen at least ten times. This chain connects TRBV28 to TRBJ2-1, with D maybe TRBD2 (5 bases). This CDR3 has 12 residues. Germline CDR1 MDHEN, CDR2 SYDVKM. V was pared by 6 bases and J by 6 bases, with 9 bases between. In nucleotides, the CDR3 is TGTGCCAGCAGCAGTACTAGCAATGAGCAGTTCTTC. Encoded protein: CASSSTSNEQFF.

This clonotype was detected ten times or more. The V and J genes are TRBV20-1 and TRBJ2-7; 7 nucleotides align to TRBD1. V was clipped by 0 bases and J by 5 bases; unmatched bases: 7. The CDR3 loop spans 14 amino acids. The germline V gene encodes CDR1 DFQATT and CDR2 SNEGSKA (reference sequence). CDR3 in amino acids: CSARDRQGRHEQYF. DNA of the CDR3: TGCAGTGCTAGAGATCGACAGGGTCGACACGAGCAGTACTTC.

This sequence joins TRBV18 and TRBJ2-5, with 9 bases identical to TRBD1. V shed 3 bases and J 2 bases; nucleotides not matched to a gene: 1. Germline-derived CDR1 and CDR2 are KGHSH and LQKENI. CDR3 size: 14 residues. As DNA, the CDR3 is TGTGCCAGCTCACCCGGACAGGGGCAAGAGACCCAGTACTTC. Amino acids: CASSPGQGQETQYF.

This clonotype was found many times. CDR3 in DNA: TGTGCCAGCAGACACAAGCGGGAGGCGAACACCGGGGAGCTGTTTTTT. Encoded protein: CASRHKREANTGELFF. The V call is TRBV6-5, the J call TRBJ2-2, with 9 bases fitting TRBD2. The ends lost 6 bases at V and 0 bases at J; junction bases unmatched: 5. In germline, CDR1 is MNHEY, CDR2 SVGAGI. This CDR3 comprises 16 residues.

This clonotype has only a few counts. The chain couples TRBV19 to TRBJ1-1; D may be TRBD1 (5 bases). V was pared by 5 bases and J by 0 bases, with 10 bases between. Germline assignment: CDR1 LNHDA and CDR2 SQIVND (reference sequence). The CDR3 extends over 14 amino acids. Here the CDR3 DNA reads TGTGCCAGTAGTCCAGGGTTCATGAACACTGAAGCTTTCTTT. This encodes CASSPGFMNTEAFF.

Many counts were recorded for this clonotype. The V gene is TRBV29-1, the J gene TRBJ2-7, with no clear D. V gave up 4 bases and J gave up 6 bases, with 7 bases separating them. From germline, CDR1 is SQVTM and CDR2 ANQGSEA. The length of the CDR3 is 10 residues. The DNA of the CDR3 is TGCAGCGTTGGGCCCTGCGAGCAGTACTTC. It is translated as CSVGPCEQYF.

This clonotype was seen many times. The chain carries TRBV15 and TRBJ1-2; D may be TRBD1 (5 bases). CDR3 length: 16 residues. CDR1 and CDR2 (germline): LNHNV, YYDKDF (reference sequence). Trimming left V 0 bases short and J 7 bases short, with 18 bases between. The CDR3, as DNA: TGTGCCACCAGCAGAGATGTTCCAGGGACCGGAAGTGGCTACACCTTC. It codes for CATSRDVPGTGSGYTF.

The sample holds many counts of this clonotype. V gene TRBV10-3 combines with J gene TRBJ2-7, with TRBD2 identical over 7 bases. Losses at the gene ends were 2 bases for V and 3 bases for J; bases not matched to a gene: 4. The CDR3 is 14 amino acids. Germline V gene sequence: CDR1 ENHRY, CDR2 SYGVKD. CDR3 protein: CAISEASGFYEQYF. CDR3 DNA sequence: TGTGCCATCAGTGAGGCTAGCGGATTCTACGAGCAGTACTTC.

This clonotype was observed many times. V and J are TRBV5-5 and TRBJ2-1, with TRBD1 identical over 8 bases. The CDR3 contains 16 residues. Trimming at V came to 4 bases and at J to 6 bases, leaving 12 bases not matched to a gene. Germline V gene data show CDR1 as SGHKS and CDR2 as YYEKEE (reference sequence). The CDR3 sequence: CASSLPRDRRSNEQFF. For the CDR3, the DNA is TGTGCCAGCAGCCTCCCCCGGGACAGGCGTAGCAATGAGCAGTTCTTC.

Many counts were recorded for this clonotype. This chain uses TRBV24-1 with TRBJ2-2; D ambiguous. The CDR3 loop spans 17 amino acids. Germline assignment: CDR1 KGHDR and CDR2 SFDVKD. The V end lost 2 bases, the J end lost 1 base, and 13 bases lay between the germline ends. Here the CDR3 DNA reads TGTGCCACCAGTGATTACCATAAACACAGGAACACCGGGGAGCTGTTTTTT. Encoded protein: CATSDYHKHRNTGELFF.

This clonotype was counted ten times or more. The J gene is TRBJ1-1, the V gene TRBV24-1, with D perhaps TRBD1 (6 bases). CDR1 KGHDR and CDR2 SFDVKD come from the germline V gene. The CDR3 loop spans 16 amino acids. The V and J ends lost 1 base and 5 bases respectively, with 16 bases between them. In DNA form, the CDR3 reads TGTGCCACCAGTGATTTAATCAAGGGGGAAGGGACTGAAGCTTTCTTT. Translated, it gives CATSDLIKGEGTEAFF.

This clonotype was found many times. The chain recombines TRBV9 with TRBJ2-7, with 8 bases lining up with TRBD2. From germline, CDR1 is SGDLS and CDR2 YYNGEE. Trimming at V came to 0 bases and at J to 0 bases, leaving 8 bases not matched to a gene. This CDR3 spans 17 amino acids. DNA of the CDR3: TGTGCCAGCAGCGTAGGGGGGGGTAGCGGGATCTCCTACGAGCAGTACTTC. The encoded protein is CASSVGGGSGISYEQYF.

The sample holds many counts of this clonotype. In DNA, the CDR3 is TGTGCCAGCAGTTTATTTGGGACAGAAGCTTATGGCTACACCTTC. The encoded protein is CASSLFGTEAYGYTF. V gene TRBV27 combines with J gene TRBJ1-2; 7 positions match TRBD1. The CDR3 runs 15 residues. Losses at the gene ends were 1 base for V and 5 bases for J; bases not matched to a gene: 7. Germline lookup yields CDR1 MNHEY and CDR2 SMNVEV (reference sequence).

This clonotype has a count of ten or more. V is TRBV29-1 and J is TRBJ2-2; possible D gene TRBD1, 6 bases. The CDR3 has 14 amino acids. Germline V lookup: CDR1 SQVTM, CDR2 ANQGSEA. V lost 7 bases to trimming and J lost 2 bases, with 14 bases between them. The CDR3 reads CSAVRGVNTGELFF. The CDR3 DNA reads TGCAGCGCCGTCAGGGGTGTAAACACCGGGGAGCTGTTTTTT.

This clonotype was seen repeatedly, ten times or more. The chain uses TRBV5-4 and TRBJ2-7, with D perhaps matching TRBD1 or TRBD2 (5 bases each). Trimming removed 4 bases at V and 0 bases at J, with 11 bases between. Germline CDR1 and CDR2: SGHNT and YYREEE (reference sequence). This CDR3 comprises 14 residues. In DNA form, the CDR3 reads TGTGCCAGCAGCAGAGGGGTCGGCTCCTACGAGCAGTACTTC. Translating gives CASSRGVGSYEQYF.

By its share, this clonotype is medium-sized. The V and J genes are TRBV12-3 or TRBV12-4 and TRBJ2-2; 9 bases align to TRBD1. The CDR3 is made up of 18 amino acids. Unmatched junction bases numbered 10, after V lost 0 bases and J lost 5 bases. This CDR3 is CASSLAAPGQGVTGELFF. For the CDR3, the DNA is TGTGCCAGCAGTTTAGCAGCCCCGGGACAGGGCGTAACCGGGGAGCTGTTTTTT.

In its sample, this clonotype was seen many times. The V gene is TRBV7-2, the J gene TRBJ2-3; D tentatively fits TRBD1 or TRBD2 (5 bases each). V lost 0 bases and J lost 0, with 7 bases in between. This CDR3 has 15 amino acids. The V gene's germline CDR1 is SGHTA and CDR2 FQGNSA. Here the CDR3 DNA reads TGTGCCAGCAGCTTAGCCGGGACCAGCACAGATACGCAGTATTTT. It codes for CASSLAGTSTDTQYF.

This clonotype was counted many times. The gene calls are TRBV5-1 and TRBJ1-2, with D unresolved. V shed 2 bases and J shed 7 bases, with 18 bases lying between them. CDR1 is SGHRS, CDR2 YFSETQ, per germline. The length of the CDR3 is 15 residues. The CDR3 DNA reads TGCGCCAGCAGCTTAGACCGGGCCTTATCTACTGGCTACACCTTC. This codes for CASSLDRALSTGYTF.

The table lists this clonotype with many counts. The J gene is TRBJ1-1, the V gene TRBV7-3; D gene unclear. The CDR3 is 14 residues long. Germline V gene lookup returns CDR1 SGHTA and CDR2 FQGTGA. The ends were cut back, 7 bases at V and 5 bases at J, with 17 bases in the middle. In DNA form, the CDR3 reads TGTGCCAGCACCCAACCCTCGGGCATGACTGAAGCTTTCTTT. It translates to CASTQPSGMTEAFF.

This clonotype was observed many times. V and J are TRBV3-1 and TRBJ1-1; maybe TRBD1 (6 bases). The CDR3 extends over 17 amino acids. Germline V lookup: CDR1 LGHDT, CDR2 YNNKEL (reference sequence). Trimming pared 0 bases from V and 1 base from J, leaving 15 bases between. CDR3 DNA sequence: TGTGCCAGCAGCCAAGATGACAGGCCCTTGTGGAACACTGAAGCTTTCTTT. It encodes CASSQDDRPLWNTEAFF.

This clonotype was seen ten or more times. The chain uses TRBV7-2 and TRBJ1-1; D is unclear. V was shortened by 1 base and J by 1 base, with 4 bases between the two germline ends. The CDR3 totals 13 residues. CDR1 is SGHTA and CDR2 is FQGNSA in the germline V gene. CDR3 residues: CASSLGANTEAFF. The CDR3, as DNA: TGTGCCAGCAGCTTAGGGGCGAACACTGAAGCTTTCTTT.

This clonotype was recorded at least ten times. The chain combines TRBV27 with TRBJ2-7, with D perhaps TRBD1 (6 bases). The CDR3 runs 15 residues. Germline V gives CDR1 MNHEY, CDR2 SMNVEV (reference sequence). Trimming took 3 bases from V and 3 from J, leaving 15 bases between them. CDR3 sequence: CASSLGVVGGYEQYF. CDR3 nucleotide sequence: TGTGCCAGCAGTTTGGGGGTGGTAGGGGGCTACGAGCAGTACTTC.

The CDR3 DNA sequence: TGTGCCAGCAGCAGGACTAGCGGGGCCTCCTACGAGCAGTACTTC. Its protein is CASSRTSGASYEQYF. The V call is TRBV6-8, the J call TRBJ2-7; the match to TRBD2 covers 12 bases. V trimming: 6 bases; J trimming: 0 bases; junction bases outside the gene matches: 3. The germline V gene has CDR1 MNHGY and CDR2 SAAAGT. This CDR3 comprises 15 residues.

There are many counts of this clonotype. The chain recombines TRBV4-2 with TRBJ2-3; possibly TRBD2 for D (6 bases). Deletions cut 0 bases from V and 6 bases from J, with 25 bases between. Per the germline V gene, CDR1 is LGHNA and CDR2 is YNFKEQ. This CDR3 comprises 19 residues. The CDR3 is CASSQDISVGSGPRDTQYF. In nucleotides, the CDR3 is TGTGCCAGCAGCCAAGATATATCGGTGGGTAGCGGCCCCCGGGATACGCAGTATTTT.

This clonotype is deemed medium-sized (0.01 to 0.1%). V is TRBV20-1 and J is TRBJ2-3; weak D call: TRBD2 (5 bases). The CDR3 length is 14 residues. Germline lookup yields CDR1 DFQATT and CDR2 SNEGSKA (reference sequence). V lost 3 bases to trimming and J lost 0 bases, with 10 bases between them. The CDR3 sequence is CSASLSGSTDTQYF. The DNA of the CDR3 is TGCAGTGCTAGTCTGAGCGGTAGCACAGATACGCAGTATTTT.

By proportion, this clonotype is medium-sized (0.01 to 0.1%). The gene calls are TRBV7-9 and TRBJ2-5; D unclear. Germline V gives CDR1 SEHNR, CDR2 FQNEAQ (reference sequence). Deletions cut 0 bases from V and 4 bases from J, with 6 bases between. The CDR3 sequence is 13 residues long. In DNA, the CDR3 is TGTGCCAGCAGCTTAGCGAAGGGAGAGACCCAGTACTTC. Translating it yields CASSLAKGETQYF. Together with reference TRBV7-9 and TRBJ2-5, the CDR3 gives the full variable domain: DTGVSQNPRHKITKRGQNVTFRCDPISEHNRLYWYRQTLGQGPEFLTYFQNEAQLEKSRLLSDRFSAERPKGSFSTLEIQRTEQGDSAMYLCASSLAKGETQYFGPGTRLLVL.

This clonotype was seen many times. This sequence joins TRBV18 and TRBJ1-3; TRBD1 matches 9 bases. Trimming took 3 bases from V and 1 from J; bases not matched to a gene: 4. The CDR3 totals 16 residues. CDR1 is KGHSH, CDR2 LQKENI, per germline. Here the CDR3 DNA reads TGTGCCAGCTCACCCCGGGACAGGGTTTCTGGAAACACCATATATTTT. It encodes CASSPRDRVSGNTIYF.

This clonotype is medium-sized within its sample. This sequence joins TRBV6-2 or TRBV6-3 and TRBJ2-2; TRBD2 matches at 8 bases. The CDR3 is 15 residues long. Germline V CDR1 and CDR2: MNHEY, SVGEGT. Trimming at V came to 2 bases and at J to 4 bases, leaving 3 bases not matched to a gene. The CDR3 loop is CASSYGLAGTGELFF. CDR3 DNA: TGTGCCAGCAGTTACGGGCTAGCGGGCACCGGGGAGCTGTTTTTT.

This clonotype was seen many times. The genes are TRBV28 and TRBJ1-1; TRBD1 aligns across 9 bases. From germline, CDR1 is MDHEN and CDR2 SYDVKM. This CDR3 contains 18 residues. The trim removed 8 bases at V and 1 base at J, leaving 17 bases unmatched. The CDR3 protein is CASPPGTGSEGANTEAFF. For the CDR3, the DNA is TGTGCCAGCCCTCCGGGGACAGGGAGTGAGGGGGCGAACACTGAAGCTTTCTTT.

This clonotype was counted many times. The chain couples TRBV11-2 to TRBJ1-3; no clear D gene. The germline V gene has CDR1 SGHAT and CDR2 FQNNGV. V lost 0 bases and J lost 2, with 5 bases in between. The CDR3 sequence is 14 residues long. The CDR3, as DNA: TGTGCCAGCAGCTTAGAACTAACTGGAAACACCATATATTTT. Translated: CASSLELTGNTIYF.